One and the same sample provided the 28 T cell receptor beta chains below, sequenced in a study of blood T cell repertoires in COVID-19. Method: immunoSEQ multiplex PCR; TCRdb's copy keeps in-frame clones and lacks some. The table includes approximately 80,000 clones, around 89% detected once. The specimen sequenced was peripheral blood. Receptors were obtained from a woman aged 80 or over with acute or convalescent COVID-19.

The chain uses TRBV11-3 and TRBJ2-3, with D possibly matching TRBD1 (5 bases). V dropped 2 bases and J dropped 2 bases, with 8 bases sitting between them. CDR1 SGHNT and CDR2 YENEEA come from the germline V gene. The CDR3 consists of 14 residues. This CDR3 is CASSLTGDTDTQYF. In DNA form, the CDR3 reads TGTGCCAGCAGCTTAACAGGAGACACAGATACGCAGTATTTT.

J is TRBJ2-2 and V is TRBV19; 14 bases align to TRBD2. Trimming removed 3 bases from V and 5 bases from J; junction bases left unmatched: 8. CDR1 is LNHDA, CDR2 SQIVND, per germline (reference sequence). CDR3 length equals 18 residues. CDR3: CASSIPRLAGGRTGELFF. CDR3 coding DNA: TGTGCCAGTAGTATCCCCCGACTAGCGGGGGGGCGAACCGGGGAGCTGTTTTTT.

The rearrangement joins TRBV19 to TRBJ2-3; 8 positions agree with TRBD2. Germline V gene sequence: CDR1 LNHDA, CDR2 SQIVND (reference sequence). Trimming took 5 bases from V and 2 from J; bases not matched to a gene: 6. CDR3 length: 15 residues. CDR3 sequence (DNA): TGTGCCAGTAGTCGGGTAGCGGGGAACACAGATACGCAGTATTTT. Amino acid sequence: CASSRVAGNTDTQYF.

J is TRBJ1-5 and V is TRBV18, with 7 bases aligning to TRBD1. With V trimmed by 3 bases and J by 6 bases, 5 bases remained unmatched. The CDR3 sequence is 14 residues long. CDR1 is KGHSH, CDR2 LQKENI, per germline. This chain's CDR3 is CASSPTQGSQPQHF. The CDR3 DNA reads as TGTGCCAGCTCACCGACACAGGGGAGTCAGCCCCAGCATTTT. The whole variable domain, filled in from reference TRBV18 and TRBJ1-5, reads NAGVMQNPRHLVRRRGQEARLRCSPMKGHSHVYWYRQLPEEGLKFMVYLQKENIIDESGMPKERFSAEFPKEGPSILRIQQVVRGDSAAYFCASSPTQGSQPQHFGDGTRLSIL.

The genes are TRBV28 and TRBJ1-2; a weak D match, TRBD1 (6 bases). V was trimmed by 4 bases and J by 6 bases, leaving 12 bases between them. Germline V gene data show CDR1 as MDHEN and CDR2 as SYDVKM. The CDR3 extends over 13 amino acids. The CDR3 here is CASSSTGRNGYTF. The CDR3 DNA sequence: TGTGCCAGCAGTTCCACAGGGCGCAATGGCTACACCTTC.

The gene calls are TRBV5-1 and TRBJ2-7, with TRBD1 as a possible D gene (6 bases). The V end lost 4 bases, the J end lost 2 bases, and 13 bases lay between the germline ends. The CDR3 has 14 amino acids. The germline V gene has CDR1 SGHRS and CDR2 YFSETQ. This chain's CDR3 is CASSGKTGTYEQYF. CDR3 sequence (DNA): TGCGCCAGCAGCGGGAAGACAGGTACCTACGAGCAGTACTTC.

V usage is TRBV12-3 or TRBV12-4 and J usage is TRBJ1-2; 7 bases fit TRBD1. Trimming at V came to 9 bases and at J to 7 bases, leaving 8 bases not matched to a gene. The CDR3 length is 12 residues. The CDR3 region has the DNA TGTGCCAGTCTAACAGGGGTGAGTGGCTACACCTTC. It encodes CASLTGVSGYTF.

This clone was detected only a few times. The rearrangement links TRBV7-8 to TRBJ1-5; 8 positions agree with TRBD1. The CDR3 runs to 15 residues. Germline loops: CDR1 SGHVS, CDR2 FQNEAQ. V was clipped by 5 bases and J by 2 bases; unmatched bases: 5. CDR3 sequence: CASSAQGVGNQPQHF. The CDR3 DNA reads as TGTGCCAGCAGCGCACAGGGGGTAGGCAATCAGCCCCAGCATTTT.

The V call is TRBV5-1, the J call TRBJ1-2; TRBD1 matches at 8 bases. The germline CDR1 and CDR2 sequences are SGHRS and YFSETQ. This CDR3 has 14 residues. V lost 0 bases, J lost 6 bases, and 4 bases stayed unmatched. The CDR3 protein is CASSLARGPDGYTF. Written as DNA, the CDR3 is TGCGCCAGCAGCTTGGCCAGGGGGCCAGATGGCTACACCTTC.

CDR3 DNA: TGTGCTAGTGGTATGGGGACTAGCGGGGGGTTGAGCTCCTACAATGAGCAGTTCTTC. Protein: CASGMGTSGGLSSYNEQFF. This chain joins TRBV12-5 and TRBJ2-1, with 15 positions matching TRBD2. V was clipped by 5 bases and J by 0 bases; unmatched bases: 8. Germline-derived CDR1 and CDR2 are LGHNT and FRNRAP. This CDR3 is 19 amino acids long.

This rearrangement joins TRBV9 to TRBJ2-3, with a tentative D call TRBD2 (6 bases). The ends were cut back, 0 bases at V and 4 bases at J, with 6 bases in the middle. There are 13 residues in the CDR3. Germline CDR1 is SGDLS and CDR2 is YYNGEE. The DNA for the CDR3 is TGTGCCAGCAGCGTAGCGGGGGCAGATACGCAGTATTTT. Protein: CASSVAGADTQYF.

The CDR3 protein is CASSPGQSNSGNTIYF. For the CDR3, the DNA is TGCGCCAGCAGCCCTGGACAGAGCAACTCTGGAAACACCATATATTTT. The genes are TRBV5-1 and TRBJ1-3; a weak D match, TRBD1 (6 bases). This CDR3 region has 16 residues. Germline values: CDR1 SGHRS, CDR2 YFSETQ. Trimming removed 4 bases from V and 0 bases from J, with 14 bases in between.

The rearrangement joins TRBV9 to TRBJ1-6; a possible D gene is TRBD1 (5 bases). Germline CDR1 reads SGDLS; CDR2 reads YYNGEE. This CDR3 is built from 15 residues. The V and J ends lost 0 bases and 5 bases respectively, with 9 bases between them. CDR3 residues: CASSVAGYDNSPLHF. CDR3 nucleotide sequence: TGTGCCAGCAGCGTAGCAGGGTACGATAATTCACCCCTCCACTTT.

The V call is TRBV12-3 or TRBV12-4, the J call TRBJ1-5, with 9 positions matching TRBD1. V shed 6 bases and J 5 bases; nucleotides not matched to a gene: 2. The CDR3 extends over 13 amino acids. This CDR3 reads CASSGTGYQPQHF. The DNA of the CDR3 is TGTGCCAGCAGCGGGACAGGGTATCAGCCCCAGCATTTT.

The rearrangement joins TRBV18 to TRBJ1-2; 10 positions agree with TRBD1. Germline V gene lookup returns CDR1 KGHSH and CDR2 LQKENI. V shed 4 bases, J shed 7 bases, and the junction held 6 bases outside the gene matches. The CDR3 length is 14 residues. The CDR3 nucleotides read TGTGCCAGCTCACTTGGACAGGGGGAGGCTGGCTACACCTTC. Translating gives CASSLGQGEAGYTF. The full variable domain, rest sourced from reference TRBV18 and TRBJ1-2, is NAGVMQNPRHLVRRRGQEARLRCSPMKGHSHVYWYRQLPEEGLKFMVYLQKENIIDESGMPKERFSAEFPKEGPSILRIQQVVRGDSAAYFCASSLGQGEAGYTFGSGTRLTVV.

CDR3 bases: TGCGCCAGCAGCGGCGGACTAGCGGGAGGCGGCACAGATACGCAGTATTTT. Residues: CASSGGLAGGGTDTQYF. V gene TRBV5-1 combines with J gene TRBJ2-3; 14 positions agree with TRBD2. Germline lookup yields CDR1 SGHRS and CDR2 YFSETQ. The CDR3 extends over 17 amino acids. Trimming at V came to 4 bases and at J to 1 base, leaving 5 bases not matched to a gene. Based on the CDR3 plus reference TRBV5-1 and TRBJ2-3, the full variable domain is KAGVTQTPRYLIKTRGQQVTLSCSPISGHRSVSWYQQTPGQGLQFLFEYFSETQRNKGNFPGRFSGRQFSNSRSEMNVSTLELGDSALYLCASSGGLAGGGTDTQYFGPGTRLTVL.

The chain recombines TRBV10-3 with TRBJ1-2; possibly TRBD1 for D (5 bases). Germline V lookup: CDR1 ENHRY, CDR2 SYGVKD. CDR3 length: 11 amino acids. The germline V and J ends were trimmed by 11 bases and 5 bases, with 12 bases remaining between them. The CDR3 region is CASGVGYGYTF. CDR3 DNA: TGTGCCTCGGGGGTGGGTTATGGCTACACCTTC.

The chain links TRBV19 to TRBJ1-2; possible D gene TRBD1, 6 bases. Trimming shortened V by 9 bases and J by 6 bases, and 11 bases separated the two germline ends. Germline assignment: CDR1 LNHDA and CDR2 SQIVND (reference sequence). The CDR3 has 11 amino acids. In DNA, the CDR3 is TGTGCCAGCCAGGGGAGCCATGGCTACACCTTC. This gives the protein CASQGSHGYTF.

The V call is TRBV10-3, the J call TRBJ1-2; 8 bases are a match to TRBD1. The junction had 7 bases not matched to a gene; V was cut back by 2 bases and J by 5 bases. Germline V CDR1 and CDR2: ENHRY, SYGVKD. The CDR3 consists of 15 residues. CDR3 in amino acids: CAISEGQGSTYGYTF. In DNA form, the CDR3 reads TGTGCCATCAGTGAGGGACAGGGCTCAACGTATGGCTACACCTTC.

This clone was recorded once. The chain joins TRBV19 to TRBJ2-7; 11 positions match TRBD1. This CDR3 has 13 amino acids. V gave up 11 bases and J gave up 6 bases; unmatched junction bases: 9. Germline lookup yields CDR1 LNHDA and CDR2 SQIVND (reference sequence). In DNA form, the CDR3 reads TGTGCCTCCTCTCCGGACAGGGGGCCCGAGCAGTACTTC. Protein sequence: CASSPDRGPEQYF.

This chain connects TRBV6-1 to TRBJ2-5; no definite D call. The length of the CDR3 is 13 residues. V was pared by 3 bases and J by 5 bases, with 10 bases between. Germline-derived CDR1 and CDR2 are MNHNS and SASEGT. CDR3 bases: TGTGCCAGCAGTGATCGACACCGCGAGACCCAGTACTTC. This translates into CASSDRHRETQYF.

The J gene is TRBJ2-5, the V gene TRBV7-8; 12 bases fit TRBD2. Germline assignment: CDR1 SGHVS and CDR2 FQNEAQ. The junction had 7 bases not matched to a gene; V was cut back by 0 bases and J by 5 bases. There are 17 residues in the CDR3. The CDR3 loop is CASSLAGGLAGSETQYF. CDR3 nucleotide sequence: TGTGCCAGCAGCTTAGCCGGAGGACTAGCGGGGAGTGAGACCCAGTACTTC.

V usage is TRBV19 and J usage is TRBJ2-1, with D perhaps TRBD2 (5 bases). The V end was cut by 1 base, the J end by 8 bases, with 15 bases between. Looked up from germline, CDR1 is LNHDA and CDR2 is SQIVND (reference sequence). The CDR3 has 15 amino acids. The CDR3 DNA sequence: TGTGCCAGTAGTATAGCACTAGGTGGGGTCGATGAGCAGTTCTTC. Amino acid sequence: CASSIALGGVDEQFF.

V and J are TRBV6-5 and TRBJ1-1, with 7 bases aligning to TRBD1. The germline V gene has CDR1 MNHEY and CDR2 SVGAGI. Germline trimming cut 4 bases from V and 3 bases from J; bases unmatched to any gene: 2. The CDR3 extends over 13 amino acids. The CDR3 is CASSWTGHTEAFF. CDR3 sequence (DNA): TGTGCCAGCAGTTGGACAGGCCACACTGAAGCTTTCTTT.

There are a few counts of this clone. V gene TRBV7-2 combines with J gene TRBJ1-2; 8 bases agree with TRBD1. V lost 1 base to trimming and J lost 2 bases; unmatched junction nucleotides: 6. This CDR3 contains 16 residues. CDR1 and CDR2 (germline): SGHTA, FQGNSA. The CDR3: CASSLVGTGVNYGYTF. CDR3 DNA: TGTGCCAGCAGCTTAGTCGGGACAGGAGTAAACTATGGCTACACCTTC. The variable domain in full, with the rest retrieved from reference TRBV7-2 and TRBJ1-2, is GAGVSQSPSNKVTEKGKDVELRCDPISGHTALYWYRQSLGQGLEFLIYFQGNSAPDKSGLPSDRFSAERTGGSVSTLTIQRTQQEDSAVYLCASSLVGTGVNYGYTFGSGTRLTVV.

This clone was seen only once. The chain carries TRBV2 and TRBJ2-1, with 11 bases fitting TRBD2. The CDR3 extends over 15 amino acids. V shed 9 bases and J 5 bases; nucleotides not matched to a gene: 9. Germline assignment: CDR1 SNHLY and CDR2 FYNNEI. DNA for the CDR3: TGTGCCAGTCAGGTGGTAGCGGGGGGGGACAATGAGCAGTTCTTC. Its translation is CASQVVAGGDNEQFF.

The chain links TRBV5-1 to TRBJ2-3; D remains ambiguous. Trimming stripped 2 bases from V and 4 bases from J, with 5 bases between. CDR1 is SGHRS, CDR2 YFSETQ, per germline. There are 12 residues in the CDR3. In nucleotides, the CDR3 is TGCGCCAGCAGCTTTAATTCAGATACGCAGTATTTT. It is translated as CASSFNSDTQYF.

The chain is built from TRBV11-2 and TRBJ2-1; 12 nucleotides line up with TRBD2. The J segment lost 3 bases and the V segment lost 5 bases, leaving 2 bases of the junction unmatched. The CDR3 contains 15 residues. Germline CDR1 and CDR2: SGHAT and FQNNGV. CDR3: CASSPLAGGYNEQFF. As DNA, the CDR3 is TGTGCCAGCAGCCCACTAGCGGGAGGCTACAATGAGCAGTTCTTC.